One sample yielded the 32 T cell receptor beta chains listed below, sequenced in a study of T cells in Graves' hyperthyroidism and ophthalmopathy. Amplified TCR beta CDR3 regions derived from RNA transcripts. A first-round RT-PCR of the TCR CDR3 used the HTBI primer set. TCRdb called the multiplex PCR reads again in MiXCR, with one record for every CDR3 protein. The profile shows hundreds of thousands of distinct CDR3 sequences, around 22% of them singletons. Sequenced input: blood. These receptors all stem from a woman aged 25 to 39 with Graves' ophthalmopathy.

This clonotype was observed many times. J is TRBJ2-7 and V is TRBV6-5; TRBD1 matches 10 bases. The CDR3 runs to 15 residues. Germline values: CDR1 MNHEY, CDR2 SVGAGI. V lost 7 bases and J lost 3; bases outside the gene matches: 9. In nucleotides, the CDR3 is TGTGCCAGCAATTTCCGGGACAGGGGAGGCTACGAGCAGTACTTC. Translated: CASNFRDRGGYEQYF.

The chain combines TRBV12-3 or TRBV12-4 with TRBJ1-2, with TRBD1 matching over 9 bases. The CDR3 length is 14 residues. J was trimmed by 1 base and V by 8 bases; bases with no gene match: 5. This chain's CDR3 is CASGDRVNNYGYTF. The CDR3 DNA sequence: TGTGCCAGCGGGGACAGGGTTAATAACTATGGCTACACCTTC.

CDR3 region: CASSLVGQGVYGYTF. CDR3 nucleotides: TGTGCCAGCAGTTTAGTTGGACAGGGGGTCTATGGCTACACCTTC. The rearrangement links TRBV28 to TRBJ1-2, with 10 bases aligning to TRBD1. After removal of 2 bases from V and 4 bases from J, the junction contained 4 bases not matched to a gene. The V gene's germline CDR1 is MDHEN and CDR2 SYDVKM. The CDR3 is made up of 15 amino acids.

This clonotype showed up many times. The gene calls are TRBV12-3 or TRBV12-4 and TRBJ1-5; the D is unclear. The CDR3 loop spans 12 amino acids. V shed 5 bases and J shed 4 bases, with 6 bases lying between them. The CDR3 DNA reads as TGTGCCAGCAGTAACTATAATCAGCCCCAGCATTTT. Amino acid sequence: CASSNYNQPQHF.

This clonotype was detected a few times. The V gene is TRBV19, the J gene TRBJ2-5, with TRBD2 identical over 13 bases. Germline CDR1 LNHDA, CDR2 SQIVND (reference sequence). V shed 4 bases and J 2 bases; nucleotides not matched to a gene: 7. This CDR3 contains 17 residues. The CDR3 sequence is CASSTSRTSGGQETQYF. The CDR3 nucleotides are TGTGCCAGTAGTACCTCAAGGACTAGCGGGGGTCAAGAGACCCAGTACTTC.

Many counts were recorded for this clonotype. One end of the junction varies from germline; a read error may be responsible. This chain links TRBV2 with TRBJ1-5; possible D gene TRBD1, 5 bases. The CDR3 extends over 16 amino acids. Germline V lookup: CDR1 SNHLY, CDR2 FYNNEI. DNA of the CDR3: TGTGCCGGCAGACCCTCGGGGGGAGGGAGCAATCAGCCCCAGCATTTT. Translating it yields CAGRPSGGGSNQPQHF. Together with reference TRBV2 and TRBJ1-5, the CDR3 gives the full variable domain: EPEVTQTPSHQVTQMGQEVILRCVPISNHLYFYWYRQILGQKVEFLVSFYNNEISEKSEIFDDQFSVERPDGSNFTLKIRSTKLEDSAMYFCAGRPSGGGSNQPQHFGDGTRLSIL.

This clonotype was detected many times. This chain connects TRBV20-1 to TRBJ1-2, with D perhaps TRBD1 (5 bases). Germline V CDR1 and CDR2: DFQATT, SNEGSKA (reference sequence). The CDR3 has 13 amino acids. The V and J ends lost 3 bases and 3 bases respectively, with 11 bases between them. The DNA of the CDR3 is TGCAGTGCTAGGGAGGGGAGGGACTATGGCTACACCTTC. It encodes CSAREGRDYGYTF.

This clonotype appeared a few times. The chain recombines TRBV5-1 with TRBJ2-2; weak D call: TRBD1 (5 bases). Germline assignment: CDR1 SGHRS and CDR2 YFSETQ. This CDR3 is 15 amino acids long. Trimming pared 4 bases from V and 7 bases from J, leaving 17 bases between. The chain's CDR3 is CASSDISGFRGELFF. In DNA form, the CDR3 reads TGCGCCAGCAGCGATATTTCAGGGTTCCGCGGGGAGCTGTTTTTT.

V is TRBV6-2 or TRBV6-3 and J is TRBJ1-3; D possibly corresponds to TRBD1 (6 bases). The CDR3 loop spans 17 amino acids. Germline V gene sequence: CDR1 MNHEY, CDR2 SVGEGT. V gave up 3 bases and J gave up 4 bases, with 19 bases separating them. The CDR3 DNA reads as TGTGCCAGCAGTTATCATCCGGGGGGCGCGGGGGGAAACACCATATATTTT. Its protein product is CASSYHPGGAGGNTIYF.

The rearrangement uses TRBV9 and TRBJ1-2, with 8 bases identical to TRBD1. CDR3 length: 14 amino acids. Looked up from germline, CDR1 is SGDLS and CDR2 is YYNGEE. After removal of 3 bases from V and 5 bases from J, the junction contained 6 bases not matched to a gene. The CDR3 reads CASSGEQGVYGYTF. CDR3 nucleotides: TGTGCCAGCAGCGGAGAACAGGGGGTTTATGGCTACACCTTC.

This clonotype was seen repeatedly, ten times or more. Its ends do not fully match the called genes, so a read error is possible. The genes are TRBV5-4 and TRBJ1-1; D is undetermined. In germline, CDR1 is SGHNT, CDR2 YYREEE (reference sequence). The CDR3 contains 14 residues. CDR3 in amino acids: CASRLDAANTEAFF. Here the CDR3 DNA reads TGTGCCAGCAGATTGGACGCAGCGAACACTGAAGCTTTCTTT. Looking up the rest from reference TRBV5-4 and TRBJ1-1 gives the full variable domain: ETGVTQSPTHLIKTRGQQVTLRCSSQSGHNTVSWYQQALGQGPQFIFQYYREEENGRGNFPPRFSGLQFPNYSSELNVNALELDDSALYLCASRLDAANTEAFFGQGTRLTVV.

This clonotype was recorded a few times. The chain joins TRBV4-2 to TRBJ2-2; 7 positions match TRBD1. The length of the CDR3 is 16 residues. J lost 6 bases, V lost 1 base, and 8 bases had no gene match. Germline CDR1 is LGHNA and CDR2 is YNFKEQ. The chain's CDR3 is CASSQAWDSDSGELFF. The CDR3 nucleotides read TGTGCCAGCAGCCAAGCGTGGGACAGCGATTCCGGGGAGCTGTTTTTT.

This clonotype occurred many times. CDR3 protein: CSARAEGAGRNIQYF. CDR3 nucleotide sequence: TGCAGTGCTAGAGCTGAGGGGGCTGGACGAAACATTCAGTACTTC. The chain couples TRBV20-1 to TRBJ2-4, with TRBD1 matching over 7 bases. The CDR3 sequence is 15 residues long. V trimming: 1 base; J trimming: 6 bases; junction bases outside the gene matches: 9. The V gene's germline CDR1 is DFQATT and CDR2 SNEGSKA (reference sequence).

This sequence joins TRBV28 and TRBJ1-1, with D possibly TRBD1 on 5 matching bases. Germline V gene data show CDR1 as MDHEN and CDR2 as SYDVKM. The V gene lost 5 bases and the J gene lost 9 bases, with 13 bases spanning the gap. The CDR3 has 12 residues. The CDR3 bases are TGTGCCAGCAGTGCGCCGGGACTACAAGCTTTCTTT. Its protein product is CASSAPGLQAFF.

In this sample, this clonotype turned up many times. In nucleotides, the CDR3 is TGCAGTGCTAGAGCCCGACGGGGGGCGGAGACCCAGTACTTC. It codes for CSARARRGAETQYF. This chain uses TRBV20-1 with TRBJ2-5, with D possibly matching TRBD2 (7 bases). This CDR3 has 14 residues. Germline assignment: CDR1 DFQATT and CDR2 SNEGSKA (reference sequence). Trimming pared 1 base from V and 5 bases from J, leaving 14 bases between.

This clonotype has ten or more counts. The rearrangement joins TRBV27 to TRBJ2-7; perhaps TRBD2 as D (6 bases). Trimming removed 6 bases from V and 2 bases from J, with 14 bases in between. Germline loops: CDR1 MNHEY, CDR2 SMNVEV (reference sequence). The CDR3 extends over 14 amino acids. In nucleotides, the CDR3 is TGTGCCAGCAGCTCCCTCGCGGGAACCTACGAGCAGTACTTC. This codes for CASSSLAGTYEQYF.

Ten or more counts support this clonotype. The CDR3 nucleotides read TGCAGTGCTAGAGCCCACTCCGGGACCTCCCTCCAAGAGACCCAGTACTTC. The encoded protein is CSARAHSGTSLQETQYF. The rearrangement links TRBV20-1 to TRBJ2-5; the D call may be TRBD1 or TRBD2 (5 bases each). This CDR3 has 17 residues. Germline loops: CDR1 DFQATT, CDR2 SNEGSKA (reference sequence). Trimming took off 1 base at V and 1 base at J, with 19 bases between the two ends.

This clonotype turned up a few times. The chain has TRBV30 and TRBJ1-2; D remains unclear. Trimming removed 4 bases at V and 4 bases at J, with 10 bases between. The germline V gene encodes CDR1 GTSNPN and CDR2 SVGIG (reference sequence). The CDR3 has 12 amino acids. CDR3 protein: CAWTEVGYGYTF. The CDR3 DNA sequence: TGTGCCTGGACAGAGGTTGGCTATGGCTACACCTTC.

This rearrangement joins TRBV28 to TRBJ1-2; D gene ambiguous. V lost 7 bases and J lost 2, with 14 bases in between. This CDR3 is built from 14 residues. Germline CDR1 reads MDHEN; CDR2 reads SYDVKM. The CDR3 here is CASITAGENYGYTF. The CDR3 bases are TGTGCCAGCATCACGGCAGGTGAAAACTATGGCTACACCTTC.

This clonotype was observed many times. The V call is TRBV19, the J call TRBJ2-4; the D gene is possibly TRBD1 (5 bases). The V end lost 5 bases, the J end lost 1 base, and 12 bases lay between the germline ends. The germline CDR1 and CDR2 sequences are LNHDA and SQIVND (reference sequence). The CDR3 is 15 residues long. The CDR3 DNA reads TGTGCCAGTAGTCCCGCAGGGATGGCCAAAAACATTCAGTACTTC. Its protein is CASSPAGMAKNIQYF.

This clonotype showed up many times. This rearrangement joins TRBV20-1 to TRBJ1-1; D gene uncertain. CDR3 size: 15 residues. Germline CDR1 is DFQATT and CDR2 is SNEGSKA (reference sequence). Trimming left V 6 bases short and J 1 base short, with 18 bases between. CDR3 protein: CSAEDGDGPNTEAFF. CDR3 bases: TGCAGTGCAGAGGACGGGGATGGGCCGAACACTGAAGCTTTCTTT.

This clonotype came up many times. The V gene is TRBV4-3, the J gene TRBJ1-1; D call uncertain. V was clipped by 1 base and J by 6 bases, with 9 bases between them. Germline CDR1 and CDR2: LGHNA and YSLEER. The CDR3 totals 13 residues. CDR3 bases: TGCGCCAGCAGCCAAGCTCAGTTGGCTGAAGCTTTCTTT. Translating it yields CASSQAQLAEAFF.

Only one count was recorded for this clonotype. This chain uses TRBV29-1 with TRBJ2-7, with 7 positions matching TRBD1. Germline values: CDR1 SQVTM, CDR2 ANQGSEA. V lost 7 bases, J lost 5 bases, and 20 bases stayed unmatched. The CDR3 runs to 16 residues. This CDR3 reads CSAVLWSETGYHEQYF. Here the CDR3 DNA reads TGCAGCGCCGTCCTCTGGTCCGAGACAGGGTACCACGAGCAGTACTTC.

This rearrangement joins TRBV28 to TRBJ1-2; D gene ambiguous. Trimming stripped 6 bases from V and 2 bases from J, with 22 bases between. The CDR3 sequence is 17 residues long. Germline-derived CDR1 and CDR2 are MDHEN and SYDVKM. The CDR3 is CASSPLMEEAGNYGYTF. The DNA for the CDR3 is TGTGCCAGCAGCCCTCTGATGGAGGAGGCGGGGAACTATGGCTACACCTTC.

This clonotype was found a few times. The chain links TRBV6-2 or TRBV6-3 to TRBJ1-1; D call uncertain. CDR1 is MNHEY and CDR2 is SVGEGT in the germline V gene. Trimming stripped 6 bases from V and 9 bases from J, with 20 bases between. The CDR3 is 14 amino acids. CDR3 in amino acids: CASRYTGEALKAFF. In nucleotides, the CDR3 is TGTGCCAGCAGATACACGGGCGAGGCGCTGAAAGCTTTCTTT.

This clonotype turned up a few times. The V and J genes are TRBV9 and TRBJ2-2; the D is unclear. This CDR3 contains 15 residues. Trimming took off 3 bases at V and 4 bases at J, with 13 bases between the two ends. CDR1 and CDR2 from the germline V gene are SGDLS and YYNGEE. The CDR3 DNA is TGTGCCAGCAGCGCCCGGGCAGGTACCACCGGGGAGCTGTTTTTT. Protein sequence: CASSARAGTTGELFF.

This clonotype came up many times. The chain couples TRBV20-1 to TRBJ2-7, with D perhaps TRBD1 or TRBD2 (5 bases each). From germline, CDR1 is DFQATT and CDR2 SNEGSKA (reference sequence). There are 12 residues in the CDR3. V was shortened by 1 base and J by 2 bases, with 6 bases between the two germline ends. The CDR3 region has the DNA TGCAGTGCTAGAGTGGGGGCCTACGAGCAGTACTTC. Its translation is CSARVGAYEQYF.

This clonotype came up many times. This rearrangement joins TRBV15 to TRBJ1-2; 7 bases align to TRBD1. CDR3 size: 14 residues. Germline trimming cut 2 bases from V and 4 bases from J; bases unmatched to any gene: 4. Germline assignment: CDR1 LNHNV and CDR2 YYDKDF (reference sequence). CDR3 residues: CATSRRGTVYGYTF. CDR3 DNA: TGTGCCACCAGCAGAAGAGGGACAGTCTATGGCTACACCTTC.

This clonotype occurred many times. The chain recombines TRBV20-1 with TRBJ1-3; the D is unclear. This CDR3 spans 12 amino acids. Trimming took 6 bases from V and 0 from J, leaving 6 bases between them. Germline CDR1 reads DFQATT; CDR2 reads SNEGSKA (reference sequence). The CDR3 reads CSASPSGNTIYF. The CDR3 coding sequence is TGCAGTGCGAGTCCCTCTGGAAACACCATATATTTT.

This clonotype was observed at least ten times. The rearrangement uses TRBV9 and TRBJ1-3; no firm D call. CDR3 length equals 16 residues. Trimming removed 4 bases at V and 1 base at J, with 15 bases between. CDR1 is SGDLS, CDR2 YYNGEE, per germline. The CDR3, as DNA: TGTGCCAGCAGCTTATATGATGGAGGGTCTGGAAACACCATATATTTT. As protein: CASSLYDGGSGNTIYF.

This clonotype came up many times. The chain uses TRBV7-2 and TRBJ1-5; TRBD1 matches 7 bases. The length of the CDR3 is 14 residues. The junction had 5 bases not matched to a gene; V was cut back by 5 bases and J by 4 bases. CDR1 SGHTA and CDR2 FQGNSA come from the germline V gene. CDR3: CASSIRQGNQPQHF. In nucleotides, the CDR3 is TGTGCCAGCAGCATCCGACAGGGAAATCAGCCCCAGCATTTT.

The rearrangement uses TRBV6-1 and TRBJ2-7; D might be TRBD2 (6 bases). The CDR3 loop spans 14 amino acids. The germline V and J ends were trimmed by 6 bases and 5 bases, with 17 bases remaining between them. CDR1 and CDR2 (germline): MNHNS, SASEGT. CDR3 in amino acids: CASRAGPEMHEQYF. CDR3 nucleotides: TGTGCCAGCAGGGCGGGGCCGGAGATGCACGAGCAGTACTTC.